Listed below are T cell receptor beta chains from one sample, sequenced in a study of neurological immune-mediated disorders. MiXCR, applied by TCRdb to the 5' RACE reads, yields one record per CDR3 protein. The table has some 61,000 distinct CDR3 sequences, around 4.2% seen once. Sequenced: PBMCs. Receptor source: a man younger than 40 with multiple sclerosis. Each CDR3 is given with its conserved first and last residue. A D gene is named only where the DNA matches it firmly. Size tells how often a clone was seen (once, few, many) or the class of an expanded clone, and some rows leave it out.

d_gene,v_gene,j_gene,abundance,CDR3aa,CDR3nt
-,TRBV20-1,TRBJ2-2,few,CSASLGEGAGELFF,TGCAGTGCTAGTCTCGGGGAAGGTGCCGGGGAGCTGTTTTTT
TRBD1,TRBV27,TRBJ1-1,many,CASSATGGLNTEAFF,TGTGCCAGCAGTGCGACAGGGGGCCTAAACACTGAAGCTTTCTTT
TRBD1,TRBV2,TRBJ1-5,many,CASVIDRAAQPQHF,TGTGCCAGCGTGATTGACAGGGCGGCTCAGCCCCAGCATTTT
TRBD2,TRBV4-1,TRBJ2-1,many,CASSLLGGADEQFF,TGCGCCAGCAGCCTCCTCGGGGGGGCCGATGAGCAGTTCTTC
-,TRBV7-3,TRBJ2-5,-,CASSLGIAETQYF,TGTGCCAGCAGCTTAGGGATCGCGGAGACCCAGTACTTC
-,TRBV7-8,TRBJ1-5,many,CASSLARQPQHF,TGTGCCAGCAGCTTAGCGAGACAGCCCCAGCATTTT
-,TRBV27,TRBJ2-1,many,CASSADSFRQFF,TGTGCCAGCAGTGCGGACAGTTTCCGGCAGTTCTTC
-,TRBV10-2,TRBJ1-5,many,CASSEPGRTAWPQHF,TGCGCCAGCAGTGAGCCGGGACGGACGGCATGGCCCCAGCATTTT
-,TRBV5-1,TRBJ2-7,many,CASSVVAGGGEQYF,TGCGCCAGCAGCGTTGTGGCAGGGGGAGGCGAGCAGTACTTC
-,TRBV5-1,TRBJ1-1,few,CASSVGPQVNTEAFF,TGCGCCAGCAGCGTGGGACCGCAGGTGAACACTGAAGCTTTCTTT
TRBD2,TRBV29-1,TRBJ2-7,many,CSAATSGSSYEQYF,TGCAGCGCCGCGACTAGCGGTAGCTCCTACGAGCAGTACTTC
-,TRBV9,TRBJ2-5,many,CASSVMGPETQYF,TGTGCCAGCAGCGTAATGGGGCCAGAGACCCAGTACTTC
TRBD2,TRBV6-5,TRBJ2-3,many,CASSRTSGGFTDTQYF,TGTGCCAGCAGCCGTACTAGCGGGGGGTTCACAGATACGCAGTATTTT
-,TRBV7-7,TRBJ2-5,many,CASSLGPGAGETQYF,TGTGCCAGCAGCTTAGGTCCCGGGGCAGGGGAGACCCAGTACTTC
-,TRBV7-3,TRBJ2-7,many,CASSSLGQTDEQYF,TGTGCCAGCAGCTCCCTGGGGCAGACCGACGAGCAGTACTTC
-,TRBV7-6,TRBJ2-3,many,CASKVGSSTDTQYF,TGTGCCAGCAAAGTTGGCAGTAGCACAGATACGCAGTATTTT
-,TRBV12-3/TRBV12-4,TRBJ1-3,many,CASSLKGNTIYF,TGTGCCAGCAGTTTAAAGGGAAACACCATATATTTT
-,TRBV5-6,TRBJ2-4,many,CASSSRGAQLYIQYF,TGTGCCAGCAGCTCCCGGGGGGCGCAGTTGTACATTCAGTACTTC
-,TRBV3-1,TRBJ2-3,many,CASSQVRGASTDTQYF,TGTGCCAGCAGCCAAGTACGGGGGGCAAGCACAGATACGCAGTATTTT
-,TRBV12-3/TRBV12-4,TRBJ1-1,many,CASSPYGRGTEAFF,TGTGCCAGCAGCCCCTACGGCAGGGGCACTGAAGCTTTCTTT
-,TRBV3-1,TRBJ2-1,many,CASSSTGSSYNEQFF,TGTGCCAGCAGCTCTACCGGTAGCTCCTACAATGAGCAGTTCTTC
-,TRBV18,TRBJ1-1,many,CASSPGHPNTEAFF,TGTGCCAGCTCACCGGGACACCCGAACACTGAAGCTTTCTTT
-,TRBV2,TRBJ2-7,many,CANQGGANTYEQYF,TGTGCCAACCAAGGCGGGGCCAACACCTACGAGCAGTACTTC
TRBD2,TRBV20-1,TRBJ2-1,many,CSFTSGGGVREQFF,TGCAGTTTTACTAGCGGGGGGGGCGTCCGAGAGCAGTTCTTC
-,TRBV20-1,TRBJ2-4,many,CSARQGSIQYF,TGCAGTGCTAGACAGGGGAGCATTCAGTACTTC
TRBD2,TRBV11-2,TRBJ2-4,many,CASSLVSSGGAGKNIQYF,TGTGCCAGCAGCTTAGTATCGAGCGGGGGGGCCGGCAAAAACATTCAGTACTTC
TRBD1,TRBV20-1,TRBJ1-6,once,CSARDPGTGGFNSPLNF,TGCAGTGCTAGAGACCCCGGGACAGGGGGCTTTAATTCACCCCTCAACTTT
-,TRBV27,TRBJ2-7,many,CASSLIQGKQYF,TGTGCCAGCAGCCTTATCCAGGGCAAGCAGTACTTC
TRBD1,TRBV6-6,TRBJ1-3,many,CASGQGAGNTIYF,TGTGCCAGCGGACAGGGGGCTGGGAACACCATATATTTT
-,TRBV24-1,TRBJ2-1,many,CATSAIGSHNEQFF,TGTGCCACCAGTGCCATTGGGAGTCACAATGAGCAGTTCTTC
-,TRBV7-9,TRBJ1-6,-,CASSPENSPLHF,TGTGCCAGCAGCCCAGAGAATTCACCCCTCCACTTT
TRBD1,TRBV12-3/TRBV12-4,TRBJ1-1,many,CASRMTGVNTEAFF,TGTGCCAGCAGAATGACAGGGGTGAACACTGAAGCTTTCTTT
-,TRBV20-1,TRBJ1-6,many,CSAGRGTSPLHF,TGCAGTGCTGGCAGGGGCACTTCACCCCTCCACTTT
-,TRBV20-1,TRBJ1-6,-,CSASPGLNSPLNF,TGCAGTGCTAGTCCAGGGCTAAATTCACCCCTCAACTTT
TRBD1,TRBV29-1,TRBJ2-5,many,CSVHTGDETQYF,TGCAGCGTCCACACAGGGGATGAGACCCAGTACTTC
-,TRBV20-1,TRBJ1-1,many,CSAAGSEAFF,TGCAGTGCCGCGGGGTCCGAAGCTTTCTTT
-,TRBV29-1,TRBJ1-5,few,CSVGRGAGQPQNF,-
-,TRBV6-2/TRBV6-3,TRBJ2-7,many,CASSFGISGQYF,TGTGCCAGCAGTTTTGGTATCAGTGGGCAGTACTTC
TRBD1,TRBV12-3/TRBV12-4,TRBJ1-2,many,CASSLRQGLDGYTF,TGTGCCAGCAGTCTGAGACAGGGTTTAGATGGCTACACCTTC
-,TRBV7-2,TRBJ1-5,few,CASSLTVNRDSNQPQNF,TGTGCCAGCAGCTTAACGGTAAACAGGGATAGCAATCAGCCCCAGAATTTT
-,TRBV5-1,TRBJ1-1,many,CASSFQQGNTEAFF,TGCGCCAGCAGCTTTCAGCAAGGGAACACTGAAGCTTTCTTT
-,TRBV5-1,TRBJ1-1,many,CASSLGGGTEAFF,TGCGCCAGCAGCTTGGGTGGGGGCACTGAAGCTTTCTTT
TRBD1,TRBV12-3/TRBV12-4,TRBJ1-5,many,CASSLAGQGAQPQHF,TGTGCCAGCAGTTTAGCCGGACAGGGGGCTCAGCCCCAGCATTTT